This T cell receptor (beta chain) emerged from a study of T cells in Graves' hyperthyroidism and ophthalmopathy. Study-wide findings and caveats: Researchers found most expanded thyroid clonotypes above 0.001 in blood as well.

The CDR3 extends over 11 amino acids. V lost 8 bases, J lost 4 bases, and 9 bases lay in between. Reasons for excluding patients were uncontrolled infection, other autoimmune disease, pregnancy or lactation. This clonotype turned up a few times. Its antigen is as yet unknown. Amplified TCR beta CDR3 regions came from RNA transcripts. HTBI primers were the set used in a first-round RT-PCR of the TCR CDR3. One entry per CDR3 protein results from TCRdb running MiXCR on the multiplex PCR reads. The sample consists of about 540,000 distinct CDR3 sequences, about half of them appearing once. The TCR originated in a woman younger than 30 with Graves' hyperthyroidism. Input material: peripheral blood or thyroid tissue (not recorded which). V and J are TRBV12-3 or TRBV12-4 and TRBJ2-7; D possibly corresponds to TRBD2 (5 bases). Here the CDR3 reads CASGREYEQYF. In DNA form, the CDR3 reads TGTGCCAGCGGACGGGAATACGAGCAGTACTTC.